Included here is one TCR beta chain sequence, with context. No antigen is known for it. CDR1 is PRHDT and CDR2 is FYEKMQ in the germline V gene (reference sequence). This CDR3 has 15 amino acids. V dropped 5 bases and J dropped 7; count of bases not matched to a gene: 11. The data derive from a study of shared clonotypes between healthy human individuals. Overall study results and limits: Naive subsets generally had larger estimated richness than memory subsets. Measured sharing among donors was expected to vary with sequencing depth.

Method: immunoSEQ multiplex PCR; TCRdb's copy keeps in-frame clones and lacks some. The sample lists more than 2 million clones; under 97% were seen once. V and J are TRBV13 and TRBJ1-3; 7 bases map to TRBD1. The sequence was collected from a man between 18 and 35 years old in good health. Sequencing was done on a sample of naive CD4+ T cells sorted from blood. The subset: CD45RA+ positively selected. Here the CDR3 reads CASSPRKGGYNTIYF. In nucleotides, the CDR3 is TGTGCCAGCAGCCCTCGGAAAGGGGGCTATAACACCATATATTTT.